This T cell receptor (beta chain) was sequenced for a study of chemoradiotherapy in HPV16-positive cancers. Study information: Functional T-cell assays on two HPV16-positive patients' cells defined candidate HPV-specific clones and common TCR motifs. Overall study results and limits: Functional assays defining HPV-specific T cells used only two HPV16-positive patients. During treatment, candidate HPV-specific clones and E7-related motifs expanded in tumor.

The table lists this clone with a few counts. No antigen is known for it. TCRdb's table, derived via immunoSEQ multiplex PCR, lists solely in-frame clones and lacks some. The repertoire holds over 8,500 clones, with 85% as singletons. The CDR3 contains 15 residues. Germline loops: CDR1 LNHDA, CDR2 SQIVND (reference sequence). V lost 5 bases, J lost 5 bases, and 11 bases stayed unmatched. Samples were taken several times over chemoradiotherapy. Sequencing used tumor tissue, obtained from a patient who underwent chemoradiotherapy. The chain carries TRBV19 and TRBJ1-1, with 7 bases lining up with TRBD1. The sequence was collected from a human donor with HPV-associated anogenital cancer. CDR3 in DNA: TGTGCCAGTAGTGCACGACAGGGTGGGAGAACTGAAGCTTTCTTT. Protein product: CASSARQGGRTEAFF.